This T cell receptor (beta chain) was identified during a study of blood T cell repertoires in COVID-19. Turning to the study itself: COVID-19 samples from acute and convalescent phases originated in the United States, Italy and Spain. The analysed material was cDNA or gDNA that came from T cells, B-cell-depleted T cells, or PBMCs.

Per the original methods: Reference gene primer amplification in the assay estimated nucleated cell counts. TCRdb's table, derived via immunoSEQ multiplex PCR, lists solely in-frame clones and lacks some. V and J calls and clone size are those listed in that table; D and trimming were worked out from the DNA. This table has 24,000 or so clones, around 85% appearing once. A total of 15 residues make up the CDR3, ends included. Remarks on this clone: Because the CDR3's place on the DNA is in doubt, the DNA is left out and the CDR3 is given as listed by TCRdb.

This receptor was identified in a woman aged 80 or over with acute or convalescent COVID-19. Sequenced material: peripheral blood. The V call is TRBV12-2, the J call TRBJ1-6; the table gives TRBD1 as D, unverified against the DNA. TRBV12-2 is an annotated pseudogene. The CDR3 region is CASRLVGTGITPLHF.